This entry lists 16 T cell receptor beta chains sequenced from one sample in a study of cytomegalovirus exposure and HLA in healthy donors. Method: immunoSEQ multiplex PCR; TCRdb's copy keeps in-frame clones and lacks some. In the table there are 60,000 to 85,000 clones, nearly 96% of which are singletons. Source material: PBMCs. The receptors here all came from a young woman in good health and CMV-seropositive.

The chain combines TRBV7-2 with TRBJ2-7; 12 bases agree with TRBD2. V shed 5 bases and J 5 bases; nucleotides not matched to a gene: 10. This CDR3 has 16 residues. CDR1 and CDR2 from the germline V gene are SGHTA and FQGNSA. Here the CDR3 reads CASSRSLAGGSHEQYF. CDR3 nucleotides: TGTGCCAGCAGCCGTTCACTAGCGGGAGGATCCCACGAGCAGTACTTC.

V usage is TRBV27 and J usage is TRBJ2-7, with D unclear. CDR1 is MNHEY and CDR2 is SMNVEV in the germline V gene (reference sequence). This CDR3 spans 10 amino acids. Trimming removed 7 bases at V and 1 base at J, with 2 bases between. The CDR3 loop is CASTSYEQYF. DNA for the CDR3: TGTGCCAGCACTTCCTACGAGCAGTACTTC.

The chain links TRBV19 to TRBJ2-1; D perhaps matches TRBD2 (6 bases). CDR1 is LNHDA and CDR2 is SQIVND in the germline V gene (reference sequence). The V and J ends lost 3 bases and 4 bases respectively, with 22 bases between them. This CDR3 spans 18 amino acids. The CDR3 spells CASSMWDSPIQIYNEQFF. Written as DNA, the CDR3 is TGTGCCAGTAGTATGTGGGACTCGCCCATCCAGATATACAATGAGCAGTTCTTC.

This clone occurred once. The V and J genes are TRBV11-1 and TRBJ1-2; 7 nucleotides match TRBD1. Germline assignment: CDR1 SGHAT and CDR2 FQDESV (reference sequence). The CDR3 is 14 residues long. V dropped 5 bases and J dropped 2; count of bases not matched to a gene: 5. CDR3 region: CASSAPGQNYGYTF. Here the CDR3 DNA reads TGTGCCAGCAGCGCCCCGGGACAGAACTATGGCTACACCTTC.

The V gene is TRBV28, the J gene TRBJ2-7, with D maybe TRBD1 (6 bases). Germline CDR1 MDHEN, CDR2 SYDVKM. V lost 2 bases and J lost 1, with 9 bases in between. This CDR3 is built from 14 residues. The CDR3 bases are TGTGCCAGCAGTTTAAGAGGACAGTCCTACGAGCAGTACTTC. Protein sequence: CASSLRGQSYEQYF.

J is TRBJ2-5 and V is TRBV14; 7 nucleotides line up with TRBD2. Trimming removed 5 bases from V and 3 bases from J; junction bases left unmatched: 15. CDR3 length: 17 residues. Germline assignment: CDR1 SGHDN and CDR2 FVKESK. The CDR3 spells CASSYRTFRDYEETQYF. CDR3 DNA sequence: TGTGCCAGCAGCTACAGAACTTTCCGGGACTATGAAGAGACCCAGTACTTC.

This rearrangement joins TRBV6-1 to TRBJ2-1; D remains ambiguous. The V end lost 1 base, the J end lost 2 bases, and 12 bases lay between the germline ends. CDR1 is MNHNS and CDR2 is SASEGT in the germline V gene. There are 16 residues in the CDR3. CDR3 DNA sequence: TGTGCCAGCAGTGAAGGGAGCCTCGGCCCCTACAATGAGCAGTTCTTC. It yields the protein CASSEGSLGPYNEQFF.

This chain uses TRBV7-2 with TRBJ2-6; D unclear. Germline-derived CDR1 and CDR2 are SGHTA and FQGNSA. V shed 5 bases and J shed 0 bases, with 8 bases lying between them. CDR3 length equals 15 residues. The CDR3 nucleotides read TGTGCCAGCAGCAGCACAGACTCTGGGGCCAACGTCCTGACTTTC. Its protein product is CASSSTDSGANVLTF. Full variable domain (remainder filled in from reference TRBV7-2 and TRBJ2-6): GAGVSQSPSNKVTEKGKDVELRCDPISGHTALYWYRQSLGQGLEFLIYFQGNSAPDKSGLPSDRFSAERTGGSVSTLTIQRTQQEDSAVYLCASSSTDSGANVLTFGAGSRLTVL.

The V gene is TRBV4-3, the J gene TRBJ2-1, with 7 bases lining up with TRBD1. CDR3 length: 15 amino acids. Per the germline V gene, CDR1 is LGHNA and CDR2 is YSLEER. V dropped 0 bases and J dropped 7; count of bases not matched to a gene: 6. The CDR3 reads CASSQDLEGANEQFF. For the CDR3, the DNA is TGCGCCAGCAGCCAAGATCTAGAGGGGGCGAATGAGCAGTTCTTC.

This chain uses TRBV19 with TRBJ1-2, with 8 nucleotides matching TRBD1. The CDR3 spans 16 residues. V was clipped by 7 bases and J by 4 bases; unmatched bases: 14. Per germline, CDR1 LNHDA and CDR2 SQIVND (reference sequence). This CDR3 is CASTSKADRGAYGYTF. The CDR3 nucleotides are TGTGCCAGTACCTCAAAAGCAGACAGGGGAGCCTATGGCTACACCTTC. The entire variable domain, with the rest obtained from reference TRBV19 and TRBJ1-2, is as follows: DGGITQSPKYLFRKEGQNVTLSCEQNLNHDAMYWYRQDPGQGLRLIYYSQIVNDFQKGDIAEGYSVSREKKESFPLTVTSAQKNPTAFYLCASTSKADRGAYGYTFGSGTRLTVV.

This chain joins TRBV7-9 and TRBJ2-2, with 15 bases that match TRBD2. The V segment lost 4 bases and the J segment 5 bases; nucleotides outside the gene matches: 8. From germline, CDR1 is SEHNR and CDR2 FQNEAQ (reference sequence). The CDR3 sequence is 18 residues long. CDR3 loop: CASSSGLAGGGGTGELFF. Here the CDR3 DNA reads TGTGCCAGCAGCTCGGGACTAGCGGGAGGAGGAGGGACCGGGGAGCTGTTTTTT. The full variable domain, its missing parts supplied by reference TRBV7-9 and TRBJ2-2, is DTGVSQNPRHKITKRGQNVTFRCDPISEHNRLYWYRQTLGQGPEFLTYFQNEAQLEKSRLLSDRFSAERPKGSFSTLEIQRTEQGDSAMYLCASSSGLAGGGGTGELFFGEGSRLTVL.

V usage is TRBV6-5 and J usage is TRBJ2-7; 7 bases align to TRBD2. The CDR3 runs 14 residues. CDR1 MNHEY and CDR2 SVGAGI come from the germline V gene. With V trimmed by 4 bases and J by 6 bases, 9 bases remained unmatched. CDR3 residues: CASSFGTTQFEQYF. In DNA, the CDR3 is TGTGCCAGCAGTTTCGGGACTACCCAATTCGAGCAGTACTTC.

The rearrangement links TRBV27 to TRBJ1-3, with TRBD1 matching over 8 bases. This CDR3 spans 13 amino acids. The junction had 1 base not matched to a gene; V was cut back by 2 bases and J by 7 bases. Germline V gives CDR1 MNHEY, CDR2 SMNVEV (reference sequence). CDR3 amino acids: CASSLRQGNTIYF. For the CDR3, the DNA is TGTGCCAGCAGTTTACGACAGGGGAACACCATATATTTT.

The V call is TRBV7-9, the J call TRBJ1-5; possible D gene TRBD1, 6 bases. The V gene's germline CDR1 is SEHNR and CDR2 FQNEAQ (reference sequence). The CDR3 runs 17 residues. V lost 1 base and J lost 2, with 15 bases in between. CDR3 in DNA: TGTGCCAGCAGCTTAGTGGGGGCCCTAGAAGGCAATCAGCCCCAGCATTTT. Translated, it gives CASSLVGALEGNQPQHF.

The rearrangement uses TRBV6-5 and TRBJ1-4; D is perhaps TRBD1 (5 bases). The germline V and J ends were trimmed by 0 bases and 5 bases, with 10 bases remaining between them. Germline values: CDR1 MNHEY, CDR2 SVGAGI. This CDR3 is 15 amino acids long. CDR3 DNA sequence: TGTGCCAGCAGTTACTCGCTAAGGGGAAATGAAAAACTGTTTTTT. The encoded protein is CASSYSLRGNEKLFF.

This clone has a single count. V gene TRBV7-9 combines with J gene TRBJ2-7, with 8 bases fitting TRBD2. CDR1 and CDR2 (germline): SEHNR, FQNEAQ (reference sequence). Germline trimming cut 5 bases from V and 1 base from J; bases unmatched to any gene: 4. The CDR3 extends over 14 amino acids. Written as DNA, the CDR3 is TGTGCCAGCAGCATCGGGACTAGTTCCTACGAGCAGTACTTC. As protein: CASSIGTSSYEQYF.